This T cell receptor beta chain originates from a study of cytomegalovirus exposure and HLA in healthy donors. Study results and caveats: Later analysis associated a missense DCLRE1C variant with TCR beta V- and J-gene trimming.

PCR was performed using 60 Vbeta and 13 Jbeta primers. The assay was immunoSEQ multiplex PCR, and TCRdb's table has in-frame clones only and misses some. Of fewer than 150,000 clones in the sample, around 70% are singletons; the top ten hold under 3.5%. This clone turned up a few times. What it recognizes is unknown. Per the germline V gene, CDR1 is GTSNPN and CDR2 is SVGIG (reference sequence). V dropped 4 bases and J dropped 1 base, with 7 bases sitting between them. CDR3 size: 12 residues. Sequenced material: PBMCs. V gene TRBV30 combines with J gene TRBJ1-1; no reliable D call. This TCR derives from a man under 40 in good health and CMV-seronegative. The CDR3 loop is CAWKLRNTEAFF. For the CDR3, the DNA is TGTGCCTGGAAACTGAGGAACACTGAAGCTTTCTTT.